In its sample, the clone carrying this T cell receptor (beta chain) was seen once. Antigen unknown. In the source study's methods: CDR3 differences across clinicopathological groups were used to build a distant-metastasis classifier for papillary thyroid cancer. With MiXCR, TCRdb reprocessed the PCR reads. The V and J calls shown here were made by TCRdb, not taken from the authors' results. The data contain more than 6,500 clones, approximately 32% of them singletons. This CDR3 is 16 amino acids long. The germline V gene has CDR1 SNHLY and CDR2 FYNNEI. V lost 4 bases, J lost 5 bases, and 11 bases stayed unmatched. The record originates from a study of metastatic and nonmetastatic thyroid tumors. Overall study context: The study looked at repertoires side by side in blood and in tumor or nodule tissue from malignant and benign thyroid patients. The study's findings and limits: Compared with benign nodules, malignant thyroid tumors were reported to have significantly higher TCR beta diversity in both blood and tumor.

No treatment had been given to any patient before thyroid surgery. The chain joins TRBV2 to TRBJ2-7, with 10 positions matching TRBD1. This TCR derives from a female donor with papillary thyroid cancer or a benign thyroid nodule (not recorded which). Some clones in this sample may be carry-over from other donors' samples. The sequenced material came from adjacent normal tissue. Here the CDR3 DNA reads TGTGCCAGCAGTGCCACCCGGGACAGGGGTAACCACGAGCAGTACTTC. It is translated as CASSATRDRGNHEQYF.